Below, 9 T cell receptor beta chains from the same sample are listed, as sequenced in a study of blood T cell repertoires in COVID-19. Some clones are missing from TCRdb's copy, which holds only in-frame ones; the method was immunoSEQ multiplex PCR. The sample has 200,000 to 300,000 clones, around 85% seen once. The specimen sequenced was peripheral blood. These TCRs come from a woman in her 30s who had recovered from COVID-19.

The genes are TRBV6-5 and TRBJ2-2; possible D gene TRBD2, 6 bases. The CDR3 runs to 14 residues. CDR1 MNHEY and CDR2 SVGAGI come from the germline V gene. Deletions cut 0 bases from V and 5 bases from J, with 7 bases between. CDR3 coding DNA: TGTGCCAGCAGTTACTCGAGCGGGACCGGGGAGCTGTTTTTT. Amino acids: CASSYSSGTGELFF.

This chain joins TRBV27 and TRBJ2-7, with TRBD1 matching 11 bases. This CDR3 spans 16 amino acids. The germline V gene has CDR1 MNHEY and CDR2 SMNVEV (reference sequence). Germline trimming cut 6 bases from V and 5 bases from J; bases unmatched to any gene: 12. The CDR3 region is CASSSPLGQGVDEQYF. In DNA, the CDR3 is TGTGCCAGCAGCTCCCCCCTGGGACAGGGGGTGGACGAGCAGTACTTC.

The rearrangement links TRBV7-9 to TRBJ2-5; maybe TRBD1 (5 bases). This CDR3 spans 14 amino acids. CDR1 is SEHNR, CDR2 FQNEAQ, per germline (reference sequence). Trimming left V 5 bases short and J 1 base short, with 11 bases between. CDR3 nucleotides: TGTGCCAGCAGCCCAGTTCAGGGCCAAGAGACCCAGTACTTC. Translation gives CASSPVQGQETQYF.

As DNA, the CDR3 is TGTGCCAGCAGCTTCGGACAGGGAGACGAGCAGTACTTC. Translating gives CASSFGQGDEQYF. The chain recombines TRBV7-7 with TRBJ2-7; 8 bases align to TRBD1. Germline V gives CDR1 SSHAT, CDR2 FNYEAQ (reference sequence). V shed 3 bases and J 5 bases; nucleotides not matched to a gene: 3. CDR3 length equals 13 residues.

V usage is TRBV10-3 and J usage is TRBJ2-1; D may be TRBD2 (5 bases). Trimming took 7 bases from V and 3 from J, leaving 13 bases between them. Looked up from germline, CDR1 is ENHRY and CDR2 is SYGVKD. This CDR3 spans 14 amino acids. CDR3 sequence (DNA): TGTGCCATCAAAACCCGGGATTTCTACAATGAGCAGTTCTTC. This gives the protein CAIKTRDFYNEQFF.

The chain couples TRBV29-1 to TRBJ1-1; maybe TRBD1 (5 bases). The CDR3 extends over 12 amino acids. V dropped 6 bases and J dropped 5 bases, with 13 bases sitting between them. The germline V gene has CDR1 SQVTM and CDR2 ANQGSEA. CDR3 residues: CSVTPGKTEAFF. The CDR3 nucleotides read TGCAGCGTCACTCCAGGGAAAACTGAAGCTTTCTTT.

The V and J genes are TRBV6-5 and TRBJ2-3; 13 bases map to TRBD2. With 3 bases clipped from V and 1 base from J, the junction kept 1 base outside the gene matches. Per the germline V gene, CDR1 is MNHEY and CDR2 is SVGAGI. There are 16 residues in the CDR3. CDR3 residues: CASSYGTSGGTDTQYF. CDR3 coding DNA: TGTGCCAGCAGTTATGGGACTAGCGGGGGCACAGATACGCAGTATTTT.

For this clone: Other DNA sequences in this sample translate to the same CDR3. The V gene is TRBV6-5, the J gene TRBJ2-2; tentative D call: TRBD1 (6 bases). Germline V gene sequence: CDR1 MNHEY, CDR2 SVGAGI. CDR3 length: 14 amino acids. Deletions cut 2 bases from V and 8 bases from J, with 12 bases between. The CDR3 is CASSYGQGLGELFF. CDR3 in DNA: TGTGCCAGCAGTTACGGGCAGGGGTTGGGGGAGCTGTTTTTT.

The chain is built from TRBV9 and TRBJ1-1; 9 bases align to TRBD1. J lost 0 bases, V lost 8 bases, and 8 bases had no gene match. The germline CDR1 and CDR2 sequences are SGDLS and YYNGEE. CDR3 length: 15 residues. Here the CDR3 DNA reads TGTGCCAGTAGACAGGGGGAGTTTATGAACACTGAAGCTTTCTTT. It specifies CASRQGEFMNTEAFF.